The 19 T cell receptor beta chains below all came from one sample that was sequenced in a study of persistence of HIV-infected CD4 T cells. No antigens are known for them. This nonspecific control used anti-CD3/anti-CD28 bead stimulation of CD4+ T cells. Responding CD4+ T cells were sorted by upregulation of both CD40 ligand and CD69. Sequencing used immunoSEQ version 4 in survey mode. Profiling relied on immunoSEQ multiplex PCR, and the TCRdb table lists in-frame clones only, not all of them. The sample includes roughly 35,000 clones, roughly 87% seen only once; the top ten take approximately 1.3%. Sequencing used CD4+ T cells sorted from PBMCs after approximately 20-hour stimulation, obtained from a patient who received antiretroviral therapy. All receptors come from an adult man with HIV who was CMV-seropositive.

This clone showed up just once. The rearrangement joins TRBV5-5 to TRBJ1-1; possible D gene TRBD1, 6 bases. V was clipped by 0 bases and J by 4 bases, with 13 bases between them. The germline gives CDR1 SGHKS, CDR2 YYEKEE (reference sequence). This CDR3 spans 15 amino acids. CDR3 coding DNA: TGTGCCAGCAGCTTGGGAGCACAGGGCATCACTGAAGCTTTCTTT. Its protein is CASSLGAQGITEAFF.

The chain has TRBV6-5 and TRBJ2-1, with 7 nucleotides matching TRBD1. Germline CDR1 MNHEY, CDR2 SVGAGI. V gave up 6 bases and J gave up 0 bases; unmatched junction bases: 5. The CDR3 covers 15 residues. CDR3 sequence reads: CASRQTGSSYNEQFF. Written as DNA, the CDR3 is TGTGCCAGCAGGCAGACAGGGAGCTCCTACAATGAGCAGTTCTTC.

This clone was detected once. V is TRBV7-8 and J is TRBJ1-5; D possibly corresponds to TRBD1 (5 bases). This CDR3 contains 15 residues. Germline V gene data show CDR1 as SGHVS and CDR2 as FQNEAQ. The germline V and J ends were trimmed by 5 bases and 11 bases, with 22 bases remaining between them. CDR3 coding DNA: TGTGCCAGCAGCCGAGGAGGAAGCCAGGGTAAGACCCAGCATTTT. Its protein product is CASSRGGSQGKTQHF.

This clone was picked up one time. The CDR3 loop is CAWSDYSPGDSNQPQHF. The CDR3 nucleotides read TGTGCCTGGAGTGACTACTCCCCCGGAGATAGCAATCAGCCCCAGCATTTT. This rearrangement joins TRBV30 to TRBJ1-5, with D unclear. This CDR3 has 17 residues. Trimming took off 1 base at V and 0 bases at J, with 16 bases between the two ends. Per germline, CDR1 GTSNPN and CDR2 SVGIG (reference sequence).

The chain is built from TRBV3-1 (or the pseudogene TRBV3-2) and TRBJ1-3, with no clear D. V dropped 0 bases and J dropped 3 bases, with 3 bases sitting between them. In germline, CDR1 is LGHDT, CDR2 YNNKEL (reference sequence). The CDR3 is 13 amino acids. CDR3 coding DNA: TGTGCCAGCAGCCAAGATAGTGGAAACACCATATATTTT. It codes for CASSQDSGNTIYF.

CDR3 DNA sequence: TGTGCCAGCAGCTTAGGGTCGCTAGCCAAAAACATTCAGTACTTC. This sequence encodes CASSLGSLAKNIQYF. The chain recombines TRBV7-2 with TRBJ2-4; D unclear. This CDR3 region has 15 residues. CDR1 is SGHTA, CDR2 FQGNSA, per germline. V dropped 1 base and J dropped 0 bases, with 7 bases sitting between them.

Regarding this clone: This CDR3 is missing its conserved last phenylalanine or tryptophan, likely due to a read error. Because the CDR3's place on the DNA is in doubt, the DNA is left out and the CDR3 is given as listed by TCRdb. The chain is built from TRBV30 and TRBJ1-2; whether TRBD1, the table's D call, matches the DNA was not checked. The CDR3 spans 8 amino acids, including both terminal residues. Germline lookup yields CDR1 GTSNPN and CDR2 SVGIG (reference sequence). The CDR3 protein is CAWVDRAI.

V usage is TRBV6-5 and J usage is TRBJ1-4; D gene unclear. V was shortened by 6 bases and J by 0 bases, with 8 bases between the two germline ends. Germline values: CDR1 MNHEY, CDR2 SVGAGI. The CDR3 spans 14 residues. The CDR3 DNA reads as TGTGCCAGCAGGGTACTCCCAACTAATGAAAAACTGTTTTTT. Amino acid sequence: CASRVLPTNEKLFF.

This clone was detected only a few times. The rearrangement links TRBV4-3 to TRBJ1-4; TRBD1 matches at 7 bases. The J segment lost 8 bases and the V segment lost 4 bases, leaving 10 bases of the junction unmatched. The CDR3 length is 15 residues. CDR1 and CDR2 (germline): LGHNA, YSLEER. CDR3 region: CASSLNRGGQEKLFF. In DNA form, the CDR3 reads TGCGCCAGCAGCCTCAACAGGGGAGGACAGGAAAAACTGTTTTTT.

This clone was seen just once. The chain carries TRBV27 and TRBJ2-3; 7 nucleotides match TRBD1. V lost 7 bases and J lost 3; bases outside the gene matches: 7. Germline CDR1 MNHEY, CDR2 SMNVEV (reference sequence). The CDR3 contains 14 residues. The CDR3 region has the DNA TGTGCCAGCAACCGCAACAGGGGTACAGATACGCAGTATTTT. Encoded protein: CASNRNRGTDTQYF.

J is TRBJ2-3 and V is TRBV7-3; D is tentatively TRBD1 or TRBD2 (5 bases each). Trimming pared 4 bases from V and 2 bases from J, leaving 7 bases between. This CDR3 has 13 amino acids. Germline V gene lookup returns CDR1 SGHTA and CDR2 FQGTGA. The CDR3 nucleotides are TGTGCCAGCAGCTGGGGGACCACAGATACGCAGTATTTT. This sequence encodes CASSWGTTDTQYF.

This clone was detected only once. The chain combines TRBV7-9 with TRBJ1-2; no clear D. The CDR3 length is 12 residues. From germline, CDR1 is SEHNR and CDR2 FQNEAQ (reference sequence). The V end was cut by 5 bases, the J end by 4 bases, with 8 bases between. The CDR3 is CASSVNSYGYTF. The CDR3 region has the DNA TGTGCCAGCAGCGTCAACAGCTATGGCTACACCTTC. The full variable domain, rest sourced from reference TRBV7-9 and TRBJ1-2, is DTGVSQNPRHKITKRGQNVTFRCDPISEHNRLYWYRQTLGQGPEFLTYFQNEAQLEKSRLLSDRFSAERPKGSFSTLEIQRTEQGDSAMYLCASSVNSYGYTFGSGTRLTVV.

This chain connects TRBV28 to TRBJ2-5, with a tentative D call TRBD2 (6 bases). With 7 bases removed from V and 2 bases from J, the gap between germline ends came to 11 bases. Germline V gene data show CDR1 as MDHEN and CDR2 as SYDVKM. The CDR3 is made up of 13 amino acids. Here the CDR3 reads CASMRRVQETQYF. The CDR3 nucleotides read TGTGCCAGCATGAGGAGGGTACAAGAGACCCAGTACTTC.

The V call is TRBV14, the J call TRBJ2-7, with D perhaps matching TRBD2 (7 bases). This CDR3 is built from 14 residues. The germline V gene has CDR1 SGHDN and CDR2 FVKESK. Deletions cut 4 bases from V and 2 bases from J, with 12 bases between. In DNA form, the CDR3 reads TGTGCCAGCAGCCTGAGGGGGGGGGCCTACGAGCAGTACTTC. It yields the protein CASSLRGGAYEQYF. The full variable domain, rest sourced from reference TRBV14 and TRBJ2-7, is EAGVTQFPSHSVIEKGQTVTLRCDPISGHDNLYWYRRVMGKEIKFLLHFVKESKQDESGMPNNRFLAERTGGTYSTLKVQPAELEDSGVYFCASSLRGGAYEQYFGPGTRLTVT.

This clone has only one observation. The CDR3 DNA reads TGTGCCACCAGTGCAGGTGGGGGTGGTTCGAACATTCAGTACTTC. Amino acids: CATSAGGGGSNIQYF. The V gene is TRBV24-1, the J gene TRBJ2-4; D is tentatively TRBD1 or TRBD2 (5 bases each). V gave up 5 bases and J gave up 7 bases, with 17 bases separating them. The CDR3 runs 15 residues. Germline V gene lookup returns CDR1 KGHDR and CDR2 SFDVKD.

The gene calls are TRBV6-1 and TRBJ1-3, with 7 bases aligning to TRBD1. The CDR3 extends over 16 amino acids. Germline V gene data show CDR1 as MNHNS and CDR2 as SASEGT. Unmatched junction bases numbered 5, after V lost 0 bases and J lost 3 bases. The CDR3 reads CASSEADRMYGNTIYF. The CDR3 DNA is TGTGCCAGCAGTGAAGCGGACAGGATGTATGGAAACACCATATATTTT.

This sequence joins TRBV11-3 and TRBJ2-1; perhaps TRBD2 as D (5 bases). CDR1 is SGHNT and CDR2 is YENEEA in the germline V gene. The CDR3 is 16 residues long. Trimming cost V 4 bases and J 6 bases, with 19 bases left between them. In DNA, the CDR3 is TGTGCCAGCAGCTGGAGAGACGGAGCGGCCCCCAATGAGCAGTTCTTC. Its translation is CASSWRDGAAPNEQFF.

For the CDR3, the DNA is TGTGCCAGCAGTAGACAAGAGACCCAGTACTTC. This sequence encodes CASSRQETQYF. The chain employs TRBV6-5 and TRBJ2-5; D is unresolved. Per germline, CDR1 MNHEY and CDR2 SVGAGI. CDR3 size: 11 residues. V was cut by 5 bases and J by 2 bases, with 3 bases left in between.

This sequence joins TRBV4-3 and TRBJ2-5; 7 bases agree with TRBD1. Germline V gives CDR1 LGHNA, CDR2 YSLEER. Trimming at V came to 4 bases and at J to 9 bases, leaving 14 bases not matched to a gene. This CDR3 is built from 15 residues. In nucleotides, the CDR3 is TGCGCCAGCAGCCCGGTGACAGGGAGTGGGGTGGCCCAGTACTTC. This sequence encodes CASSPVTGSGVAQYF.